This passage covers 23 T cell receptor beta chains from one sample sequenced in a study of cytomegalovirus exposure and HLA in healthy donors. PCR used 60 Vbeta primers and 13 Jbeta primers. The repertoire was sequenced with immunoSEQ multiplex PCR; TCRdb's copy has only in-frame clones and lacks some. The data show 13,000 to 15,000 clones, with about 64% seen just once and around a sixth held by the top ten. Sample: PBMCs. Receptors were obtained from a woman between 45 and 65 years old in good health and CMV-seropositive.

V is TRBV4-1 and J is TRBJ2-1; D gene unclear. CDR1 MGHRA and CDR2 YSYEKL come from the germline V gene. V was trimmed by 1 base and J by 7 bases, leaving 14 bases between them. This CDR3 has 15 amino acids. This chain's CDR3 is CASSQVREGGNEQFF. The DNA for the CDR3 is TGCGCCAGCAGCCAAGTCAGAGAAGGCGGTAATGAGCAGTTCTTC.

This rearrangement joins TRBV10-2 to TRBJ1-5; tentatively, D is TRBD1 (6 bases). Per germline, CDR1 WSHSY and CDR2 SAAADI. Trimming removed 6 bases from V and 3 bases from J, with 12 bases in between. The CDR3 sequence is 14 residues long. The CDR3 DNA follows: TGCGCCAGCAGCCTGGACAGATTCAATCAGCCCCAGCATTTT. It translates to CASSLDRFNQPQHF.

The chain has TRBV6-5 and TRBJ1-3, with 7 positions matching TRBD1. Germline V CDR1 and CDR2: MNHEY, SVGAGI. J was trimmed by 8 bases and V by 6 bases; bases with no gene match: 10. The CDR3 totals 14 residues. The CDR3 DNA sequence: TGTGCCAGCAGCAGGGGGACGGGGGAGGACACCATATATTTT. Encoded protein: CASSRGTGEDTIYF.

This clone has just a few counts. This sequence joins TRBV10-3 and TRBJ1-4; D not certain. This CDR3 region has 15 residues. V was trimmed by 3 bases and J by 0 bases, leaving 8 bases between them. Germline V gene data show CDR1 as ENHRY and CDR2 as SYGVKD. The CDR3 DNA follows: TGTGCCATCAGTGATACAGTCACAACTAATGAAAAACTGTTTTTT. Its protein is CAISDTVTTNEKLFF.

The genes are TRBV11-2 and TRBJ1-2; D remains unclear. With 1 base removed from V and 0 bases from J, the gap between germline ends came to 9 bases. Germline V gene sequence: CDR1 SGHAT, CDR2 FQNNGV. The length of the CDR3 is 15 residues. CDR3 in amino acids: CASSLGAGPNYGYTF. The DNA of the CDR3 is TGTGCCAGCAGCTTAGGCGCAGGTCCTAACTATGGCTACACCTTC.

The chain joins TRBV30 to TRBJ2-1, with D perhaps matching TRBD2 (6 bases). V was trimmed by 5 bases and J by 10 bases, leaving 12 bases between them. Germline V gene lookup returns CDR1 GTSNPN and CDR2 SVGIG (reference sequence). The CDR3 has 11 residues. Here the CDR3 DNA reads TGTGCCTGGTCCCCCGCGGGAGAGCAGTTCTTC. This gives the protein CAWSPAGEQFF.

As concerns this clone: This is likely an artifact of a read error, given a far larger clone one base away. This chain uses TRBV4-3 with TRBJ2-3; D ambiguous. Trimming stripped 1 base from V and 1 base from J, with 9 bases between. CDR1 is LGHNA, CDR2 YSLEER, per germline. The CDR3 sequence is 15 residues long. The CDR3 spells CASSQVGWGTDTQYF. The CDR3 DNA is TGCGCCAGCAGCCAAGTGGGCTGGGGCACAGATACGCAGTATTTT.

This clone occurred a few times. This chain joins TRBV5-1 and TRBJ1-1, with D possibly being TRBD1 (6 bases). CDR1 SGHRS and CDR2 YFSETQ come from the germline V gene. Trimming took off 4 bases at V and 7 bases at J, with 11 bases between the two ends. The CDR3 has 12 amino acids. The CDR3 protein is CASSPATGEAFF. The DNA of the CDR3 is TGCGCCAGCAGCCCCGCGACAGGTGAAGCTTTCTTT.

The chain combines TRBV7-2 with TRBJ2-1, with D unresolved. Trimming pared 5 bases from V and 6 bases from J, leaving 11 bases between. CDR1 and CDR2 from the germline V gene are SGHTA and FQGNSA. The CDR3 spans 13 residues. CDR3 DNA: TGTGCCAGCAGCCGAACTTGGAGCAATGAGCAGTTCTTC. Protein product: CASSRTWSNEQFF. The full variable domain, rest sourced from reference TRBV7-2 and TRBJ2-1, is GAGVSQSPSNKVTEKGKDVELRCDPISGHTALYWYRQSLGQGLEFLIYFQGNSAPDKSGLPSDRFSAERTGGSVSTLTIQRTQQEDSAVYLCASSRTWSNEQFFGPGTRLTVL.

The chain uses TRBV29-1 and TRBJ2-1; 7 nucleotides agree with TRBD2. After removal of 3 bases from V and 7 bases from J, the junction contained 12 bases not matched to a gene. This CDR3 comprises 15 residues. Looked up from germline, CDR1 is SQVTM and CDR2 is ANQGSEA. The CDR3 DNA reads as TGCAGCGTTGATCTGGTAGGGCGGGAGCGGAATGAGCAGTTCTTC. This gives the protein CSVDLVGRERNEQFF.

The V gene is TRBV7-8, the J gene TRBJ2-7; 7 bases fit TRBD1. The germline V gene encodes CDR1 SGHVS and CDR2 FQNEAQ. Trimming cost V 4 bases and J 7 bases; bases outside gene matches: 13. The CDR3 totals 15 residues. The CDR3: CASSSGTAWGSEQYF. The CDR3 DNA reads TGTGCCAGCAGCTCCGGGACAGCGTGGGGCTCGGAGCAGTACTTC.

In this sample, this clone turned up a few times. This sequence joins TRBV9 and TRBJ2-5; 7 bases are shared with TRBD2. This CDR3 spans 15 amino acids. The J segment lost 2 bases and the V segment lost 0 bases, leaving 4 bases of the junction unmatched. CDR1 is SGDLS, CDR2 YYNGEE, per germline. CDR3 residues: CASSVEDSGQETQYF. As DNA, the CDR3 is TGTGCCAGCAGCGTAGAGGATAGCGGGCAAGAGACCCAGTACTTC.

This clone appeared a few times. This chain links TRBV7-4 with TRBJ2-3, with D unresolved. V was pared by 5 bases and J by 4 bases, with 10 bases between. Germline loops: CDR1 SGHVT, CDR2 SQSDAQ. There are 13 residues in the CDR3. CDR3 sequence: CASSRLEPDTQYF. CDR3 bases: TGTGCCAGCAGCCGGTTAGAGCCAGATACGCAGTATTTT.

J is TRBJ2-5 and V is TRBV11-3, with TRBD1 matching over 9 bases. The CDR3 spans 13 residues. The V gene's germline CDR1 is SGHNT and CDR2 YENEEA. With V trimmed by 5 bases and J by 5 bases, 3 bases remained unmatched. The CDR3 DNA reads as TGTGCCAGCAGCACCGGGACAGGGGAGACCCAGTACTTC. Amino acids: CASSTGTGETQYF.

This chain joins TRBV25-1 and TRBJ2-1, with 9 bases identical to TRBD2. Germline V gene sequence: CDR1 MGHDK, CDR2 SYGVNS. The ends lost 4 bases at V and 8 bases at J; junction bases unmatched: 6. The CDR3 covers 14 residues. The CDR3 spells CASSGLAGSDEQFF. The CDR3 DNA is TGTGCCAGCAGTGGGCTAGCGGGAAGCGATGAGCAGTTCTTC. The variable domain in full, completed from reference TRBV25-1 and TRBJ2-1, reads EADIYQTPRYLVIGTGKKITLECSQTMGHDKMYWYQQDPGMELHLIHYSYGVNSTEKGDLSSESTVSRIRTEHFPLTLESARPSHTSQYLCASSGLAGSDEQFFGPGTRLTVL.

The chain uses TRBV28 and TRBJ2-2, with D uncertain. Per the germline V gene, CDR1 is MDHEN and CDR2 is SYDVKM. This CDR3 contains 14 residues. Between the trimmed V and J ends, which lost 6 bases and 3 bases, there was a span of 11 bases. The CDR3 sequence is CASSSRHYTGELFF. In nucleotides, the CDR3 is TGTGCCAGCAGCTCCAGGCATTACACCGGGGAGCTGTTTTTT.

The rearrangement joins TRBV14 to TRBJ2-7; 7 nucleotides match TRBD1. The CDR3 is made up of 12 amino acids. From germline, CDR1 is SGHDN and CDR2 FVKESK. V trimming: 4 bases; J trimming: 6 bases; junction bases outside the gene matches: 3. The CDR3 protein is CASSPTGFEQYF. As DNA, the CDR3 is TGTGCCAGCAGCCCGACAGGGTTCGAGCAGTACTTC.

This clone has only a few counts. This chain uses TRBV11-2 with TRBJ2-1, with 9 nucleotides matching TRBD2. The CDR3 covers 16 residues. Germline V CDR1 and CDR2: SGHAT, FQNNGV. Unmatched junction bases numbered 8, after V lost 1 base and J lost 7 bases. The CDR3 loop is CASSLAGGGRVNEQFF. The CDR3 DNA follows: TGTGCCAGCAGCTTAGCGGGCGGCGGGAGGGTTAATGAGCAGTTCTTC.

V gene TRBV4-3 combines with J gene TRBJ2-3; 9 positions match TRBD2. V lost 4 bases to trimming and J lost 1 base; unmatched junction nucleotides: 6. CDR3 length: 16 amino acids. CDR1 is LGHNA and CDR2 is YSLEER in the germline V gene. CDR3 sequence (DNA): TGCGCCAGCAGCCTTCGGGGCGGGAGGGGCACAGATACGCAGTATTTT. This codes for CASSLRGGRGTDTQYF.

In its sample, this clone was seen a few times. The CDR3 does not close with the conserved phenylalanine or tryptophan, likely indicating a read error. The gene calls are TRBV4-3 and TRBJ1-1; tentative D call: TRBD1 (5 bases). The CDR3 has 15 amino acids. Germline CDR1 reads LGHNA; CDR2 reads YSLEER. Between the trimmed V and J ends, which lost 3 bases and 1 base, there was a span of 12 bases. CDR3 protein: CASSQGHRENTEAFV. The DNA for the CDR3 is TGCGCCAGCAGCCAGGGGCACAGAGAGAACACTGAAGCTTTCGTT.

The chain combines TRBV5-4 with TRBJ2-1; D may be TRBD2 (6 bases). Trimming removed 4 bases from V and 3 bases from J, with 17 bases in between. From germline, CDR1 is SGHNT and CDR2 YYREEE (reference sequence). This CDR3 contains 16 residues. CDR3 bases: TGTGCCAGCAGCCTCCCTTTGGCGGGACTCTACAATGAGCAGTTCTTC. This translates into CASSLPLAGLYNEQFF. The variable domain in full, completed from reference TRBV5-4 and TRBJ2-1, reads ETGVTQSPTHLIKTRGQQVTLRCSSQSGHNTVSWYQQALGQGPQFIFQYYREEENGRGNFPPRFSGLQFPNYSSELNVNALELDDSALYLCASSLPLAGLYNEQFFGPGTRLTVL.

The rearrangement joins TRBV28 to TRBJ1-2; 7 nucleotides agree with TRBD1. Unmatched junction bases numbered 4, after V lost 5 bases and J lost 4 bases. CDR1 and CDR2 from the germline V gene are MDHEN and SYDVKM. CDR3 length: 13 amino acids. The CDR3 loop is CASSGTAIYGYTF. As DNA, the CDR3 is TGTGCCAGCAGTGGGACAGCGATCTATGGCTACACCTTC.

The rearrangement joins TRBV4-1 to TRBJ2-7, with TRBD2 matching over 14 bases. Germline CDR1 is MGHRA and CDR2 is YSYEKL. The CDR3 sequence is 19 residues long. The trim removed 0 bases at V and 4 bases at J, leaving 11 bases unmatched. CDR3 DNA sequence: TGCGCCAGCAGCCAAGATCTTGTGGGGACTAGCGGGAGAAATTACGAGCAGTACTTC. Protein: CASSQDLVGTSGRNYEQYF.